The T cell receptor beta chain under discussion was sequenced for a study of cytomegalovirus exposure and HLA in healthy donors. About the study: Samples from HLA-typed donors yielded about 86 million unique TCRs in an early data release. Study observations and caveats: Reportedly, HLA-A and HLA-B alleles of most subjects were accurately predicted from TCR beta. One later analysis reportedly identified an Asian-associated ancestry cluster that showed fewer N-insertions than the approximately 700-donor mean.

The PCR had 60 Vbeta and 13 Jbeta primers. Original data processing: In a later analysis, the count reached tens of millions of unique TCR beta chains, with around 11 million shared. Sequencing used immunoSEQ multiplex PCR; TCRdb keeps in-frame clones, though not all of them. V and J calls and clone size are given by that table; D and trimming were obtained from the DNA. The sample lists 110,000 to 150,000 clones, roughly 80% seen once, with about 1.8% in the top ten. Germline CDR1 GTSNPN, CDR2 SVGIG (reference sequence). V was pared by 3 bases and J by 5 bases, with 6 bases of the junction left unmatched. The CDR3 covers 14 residues. Points on this clone: The antigen remains unidentified.

This clonotype was obtained from a woman in her forties in good health and CMV-seronegative. The sample taken for sequencing was PBMCs. V is TRBV30 and J is TRBJ2-5, with TRBD2 matching 10 bases. In DNA, the CDR3 is TGTGCCTGGAGGCCTAGCGGGAGCAGTGAGACCCAGTACTTC. It specifies CAWRPSGSSETQYF.